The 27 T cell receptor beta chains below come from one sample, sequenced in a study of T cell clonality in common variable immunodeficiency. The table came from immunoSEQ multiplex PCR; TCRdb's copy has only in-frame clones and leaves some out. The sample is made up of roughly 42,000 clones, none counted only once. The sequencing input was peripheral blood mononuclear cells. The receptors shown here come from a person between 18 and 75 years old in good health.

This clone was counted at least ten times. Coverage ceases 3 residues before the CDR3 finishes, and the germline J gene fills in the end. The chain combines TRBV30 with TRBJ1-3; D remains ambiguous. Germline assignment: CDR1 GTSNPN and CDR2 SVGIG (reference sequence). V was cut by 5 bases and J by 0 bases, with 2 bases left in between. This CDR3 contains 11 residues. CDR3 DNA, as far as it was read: TGTGCCTGGTACTCTGGAAACACC. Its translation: CAWYSGNT. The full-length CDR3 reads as CAWYSGNTIYF.

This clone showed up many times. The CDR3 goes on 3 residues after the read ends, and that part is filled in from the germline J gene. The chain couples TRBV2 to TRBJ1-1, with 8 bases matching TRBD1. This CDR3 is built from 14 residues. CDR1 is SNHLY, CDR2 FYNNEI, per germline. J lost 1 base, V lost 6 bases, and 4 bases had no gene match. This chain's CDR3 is CASSGQGQNTEAFF. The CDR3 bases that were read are TGTGCCAGCAGCGGACAGGGCCAGAACACTGAA.

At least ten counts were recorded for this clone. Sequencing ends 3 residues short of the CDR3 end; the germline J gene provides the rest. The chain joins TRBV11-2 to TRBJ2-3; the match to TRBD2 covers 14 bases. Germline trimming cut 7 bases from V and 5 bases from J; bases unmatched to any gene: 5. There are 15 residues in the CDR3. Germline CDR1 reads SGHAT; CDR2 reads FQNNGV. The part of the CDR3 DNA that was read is TGTGCCAGCACCAACGGGACTAGCGGGAGAGATACG. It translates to CASTNGTSGRDT. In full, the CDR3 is CASTNGTSGRDTQYF. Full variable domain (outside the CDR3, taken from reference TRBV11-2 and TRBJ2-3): EAGVAQSPRYKIIEKRQSVAFWCNPISGHATLYWYQQILGQGPKLLIQFQNNGVVDDSQLPKDRFSAERLKGVDSTLKIQPAKLEDSAVYLCASTNGTSGRDTQYFGPGTRLTVL.

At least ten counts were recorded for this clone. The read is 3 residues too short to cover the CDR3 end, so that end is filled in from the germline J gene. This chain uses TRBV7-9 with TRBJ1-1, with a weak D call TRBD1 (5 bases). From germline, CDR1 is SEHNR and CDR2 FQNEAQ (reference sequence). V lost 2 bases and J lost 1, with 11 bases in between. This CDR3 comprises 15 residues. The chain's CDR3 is CASSLNGQGNTEAFF. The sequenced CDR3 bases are TGTGCCAGCAGCTTAAATGGGCAGGGGAACACTGAA.

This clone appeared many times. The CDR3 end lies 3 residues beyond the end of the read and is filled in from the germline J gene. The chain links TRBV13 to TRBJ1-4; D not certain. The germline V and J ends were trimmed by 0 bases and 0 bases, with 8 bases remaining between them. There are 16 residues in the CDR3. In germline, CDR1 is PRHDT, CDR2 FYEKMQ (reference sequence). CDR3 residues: CASSLGVQTTNEKLFF. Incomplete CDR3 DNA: TGTGCCAGCAGCTTAGGCGTCCAGACAACTAATGAAAAA. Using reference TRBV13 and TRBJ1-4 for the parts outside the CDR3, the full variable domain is AAGVIQSPRHLIKEKRETATLKCYPIPRHDTVYWYQQGPGQDPQFLISFYEKMQSDKGSIPDRFSAQQFSDYHSELNMSSLELGDSALYFCASSLGVQTTNEKLFFGSGTQLSVL.

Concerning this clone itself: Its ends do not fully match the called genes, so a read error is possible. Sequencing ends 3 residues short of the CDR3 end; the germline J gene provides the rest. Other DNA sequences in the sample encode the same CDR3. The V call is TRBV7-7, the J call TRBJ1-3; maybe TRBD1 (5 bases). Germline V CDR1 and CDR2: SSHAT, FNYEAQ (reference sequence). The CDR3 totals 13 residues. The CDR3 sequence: CASSPDSGNTIYF. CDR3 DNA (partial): TGTGCCAGCAGCCCCGACAGTGGAAACACT.

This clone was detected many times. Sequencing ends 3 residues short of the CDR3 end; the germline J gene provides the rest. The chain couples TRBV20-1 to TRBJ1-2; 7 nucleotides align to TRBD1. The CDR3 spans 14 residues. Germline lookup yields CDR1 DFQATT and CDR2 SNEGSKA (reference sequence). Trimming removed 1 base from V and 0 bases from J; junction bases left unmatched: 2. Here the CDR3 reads CSARVGTANYGYTF. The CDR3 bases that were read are TGCAGTGCTAGAGTGGGGACAGCTAACTATGGC.

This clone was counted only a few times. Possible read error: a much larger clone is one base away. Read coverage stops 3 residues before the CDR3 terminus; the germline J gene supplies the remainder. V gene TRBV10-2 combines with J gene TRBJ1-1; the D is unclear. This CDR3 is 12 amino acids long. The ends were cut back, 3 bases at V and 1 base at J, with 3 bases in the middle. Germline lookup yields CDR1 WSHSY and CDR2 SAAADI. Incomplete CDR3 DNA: TGCGCCAGCAGTGAAGGGAACACTGAA. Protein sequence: CASSEGNTE. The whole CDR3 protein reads CASSEGNTEAFF.

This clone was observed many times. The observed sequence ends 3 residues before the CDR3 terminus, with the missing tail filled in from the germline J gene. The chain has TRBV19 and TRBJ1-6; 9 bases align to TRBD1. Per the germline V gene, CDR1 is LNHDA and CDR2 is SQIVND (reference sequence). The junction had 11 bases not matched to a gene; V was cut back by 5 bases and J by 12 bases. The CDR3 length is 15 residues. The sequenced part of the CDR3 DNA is TGTGCCAGTAGTTCCGCGGACAGGGGACGCGGACCC. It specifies CASSSADRGRGP. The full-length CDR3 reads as CASSSADRGRGPLHF.

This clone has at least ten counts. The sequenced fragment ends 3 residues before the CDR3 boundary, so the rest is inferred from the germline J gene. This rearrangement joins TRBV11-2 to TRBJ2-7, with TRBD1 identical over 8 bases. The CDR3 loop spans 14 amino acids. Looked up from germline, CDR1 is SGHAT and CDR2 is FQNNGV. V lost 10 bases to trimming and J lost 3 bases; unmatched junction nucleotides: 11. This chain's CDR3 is CATKTGTGRYEQYF. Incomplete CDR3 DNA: TGTGCCACGAAAACTGGGACAGGACGCTACGAG.

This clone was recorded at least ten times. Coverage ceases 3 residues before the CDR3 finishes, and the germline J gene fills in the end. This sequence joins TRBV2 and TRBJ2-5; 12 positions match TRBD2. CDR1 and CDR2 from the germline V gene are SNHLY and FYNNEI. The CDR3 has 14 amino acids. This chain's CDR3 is CASSEGLAGITQYF. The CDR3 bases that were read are TGTGCCAGCAGTGAGGGACTAGCGGGTATCACC. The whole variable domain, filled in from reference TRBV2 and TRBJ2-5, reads EPEVTQTPSHQVTQMGQEVILRCVPISNHLYFYWYRQILGQKVEFLVSFYNNEISEKSEIFDDQFSVERPDGSNFTLKIRSTKLEDSAMYFCASSEGLAGITQYFGPGTRLLVL.

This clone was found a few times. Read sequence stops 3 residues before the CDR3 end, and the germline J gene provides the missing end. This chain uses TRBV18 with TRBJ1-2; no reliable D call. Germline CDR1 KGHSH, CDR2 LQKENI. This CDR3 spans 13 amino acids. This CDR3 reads CASSLTSGDTYTF. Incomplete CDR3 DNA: TGTGCCAGCTCACTTACTAGCGGAGATACC.

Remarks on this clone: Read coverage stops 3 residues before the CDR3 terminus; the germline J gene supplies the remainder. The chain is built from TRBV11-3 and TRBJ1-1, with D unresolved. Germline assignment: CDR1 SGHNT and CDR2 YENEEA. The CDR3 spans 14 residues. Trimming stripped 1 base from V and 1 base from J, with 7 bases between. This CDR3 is CASSLAGRNTEAFF. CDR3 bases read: TGTGCCAGCAGCTTAGCGGGTCGGAACACTGAA.

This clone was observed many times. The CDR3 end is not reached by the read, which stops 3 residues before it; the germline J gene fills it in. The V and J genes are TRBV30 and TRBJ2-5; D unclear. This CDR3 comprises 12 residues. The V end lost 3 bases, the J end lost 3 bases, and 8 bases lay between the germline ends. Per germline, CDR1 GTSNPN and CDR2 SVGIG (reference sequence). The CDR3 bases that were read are TGTGCCTGGAGCGCCGGTAAAGAGACC. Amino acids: CAWSAGKET. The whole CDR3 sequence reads CAWSAGKETQYF.

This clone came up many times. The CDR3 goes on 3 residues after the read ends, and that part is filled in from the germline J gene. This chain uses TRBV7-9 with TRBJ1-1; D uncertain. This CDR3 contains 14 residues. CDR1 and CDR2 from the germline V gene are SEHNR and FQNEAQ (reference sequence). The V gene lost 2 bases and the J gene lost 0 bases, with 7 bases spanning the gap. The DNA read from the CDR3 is TGTGCCAGCAGCTTACAGGTAGTGAACACTGAA. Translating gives CASSLQVVNTE. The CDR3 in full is CASSLQVVNTEAFF.

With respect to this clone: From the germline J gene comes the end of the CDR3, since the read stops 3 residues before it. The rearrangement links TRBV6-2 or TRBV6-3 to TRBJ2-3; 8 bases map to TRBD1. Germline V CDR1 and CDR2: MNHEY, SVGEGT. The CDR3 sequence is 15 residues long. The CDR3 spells CASMFPGTGLSTQYF. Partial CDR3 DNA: TGTGCCAGCATGTTCCCCGGGACAGGTCTATCGACG.

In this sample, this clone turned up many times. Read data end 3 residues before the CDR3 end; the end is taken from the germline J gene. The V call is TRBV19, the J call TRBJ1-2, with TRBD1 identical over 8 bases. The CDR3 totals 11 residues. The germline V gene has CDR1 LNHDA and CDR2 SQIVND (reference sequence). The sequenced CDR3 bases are TGTGCCAGTGACAGGGGAGGCGGC. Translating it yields CASDRGGG. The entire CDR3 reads CASDRGGGYTF.

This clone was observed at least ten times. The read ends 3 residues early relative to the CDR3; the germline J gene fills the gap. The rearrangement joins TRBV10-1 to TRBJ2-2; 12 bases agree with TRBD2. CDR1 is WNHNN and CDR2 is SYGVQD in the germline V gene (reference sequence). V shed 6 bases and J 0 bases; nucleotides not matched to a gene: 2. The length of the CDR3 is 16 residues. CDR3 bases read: TGCGCCAGCAGCGGACTAGCGGGATCGAACACCGGGGAG. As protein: CASSGLAGSNTGE. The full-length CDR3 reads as CASSGLAGSNTGELFF.

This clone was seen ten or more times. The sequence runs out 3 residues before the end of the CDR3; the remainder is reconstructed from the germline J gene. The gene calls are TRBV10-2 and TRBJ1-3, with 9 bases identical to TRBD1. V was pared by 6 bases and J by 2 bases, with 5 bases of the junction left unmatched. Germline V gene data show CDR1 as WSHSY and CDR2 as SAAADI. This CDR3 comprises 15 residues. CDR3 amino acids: CASREGTGPGNTIYF. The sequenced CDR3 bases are TGCGCCAGCAGAGAAGGGACAGGGCCTGGAAACACC.

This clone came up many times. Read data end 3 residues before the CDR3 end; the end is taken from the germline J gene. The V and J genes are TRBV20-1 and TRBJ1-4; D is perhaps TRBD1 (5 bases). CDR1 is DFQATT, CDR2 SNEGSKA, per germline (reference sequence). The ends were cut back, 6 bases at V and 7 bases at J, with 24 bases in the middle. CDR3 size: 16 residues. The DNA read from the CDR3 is TGCAGTGCCAGTCGGGCCGGGGGGGATAGGGGTGAAAAA. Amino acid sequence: CSASRAGGDRGEK. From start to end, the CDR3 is CSASRAGGDRGEKLFF.

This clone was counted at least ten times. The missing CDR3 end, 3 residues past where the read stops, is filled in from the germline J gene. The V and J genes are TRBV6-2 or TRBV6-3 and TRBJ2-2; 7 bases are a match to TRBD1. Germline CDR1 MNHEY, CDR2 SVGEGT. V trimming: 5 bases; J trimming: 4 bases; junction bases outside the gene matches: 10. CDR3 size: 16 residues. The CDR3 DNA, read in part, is TGTGCCAGCAGTCAAGACAGGGAACTTAGCACCGGGGAG. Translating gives CASSQDRELSTGE. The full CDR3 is CASSQDRELSTGELFF.

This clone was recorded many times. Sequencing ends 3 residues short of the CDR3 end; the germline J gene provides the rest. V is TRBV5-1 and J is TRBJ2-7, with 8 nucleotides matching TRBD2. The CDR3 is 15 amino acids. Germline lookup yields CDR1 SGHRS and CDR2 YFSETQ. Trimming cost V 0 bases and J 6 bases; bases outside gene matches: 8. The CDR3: CASSLDGTRGVEQYF. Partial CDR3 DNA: TGCGCCAGCAGCTTGGATGGGACTAGGGGAGTCGAG. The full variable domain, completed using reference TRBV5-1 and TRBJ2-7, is KAGVTQTPRYLIKTRGQQVTLSCSPISGHRSVSWYQQTPGQGLQFLFEYFSETQRNKGNFPGRFSGRQFSNSRSEMNVSTLELGDSALYLCASSLDGTRGVEQYFGPGTRLTVT.

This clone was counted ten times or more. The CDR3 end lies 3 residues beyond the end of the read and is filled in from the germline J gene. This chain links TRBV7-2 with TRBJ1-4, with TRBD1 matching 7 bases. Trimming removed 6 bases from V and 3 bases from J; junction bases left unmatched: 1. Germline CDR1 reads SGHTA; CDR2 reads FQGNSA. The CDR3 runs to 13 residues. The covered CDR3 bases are TGTGCCAGCAGGGGACAGCCTAATGAAAAA. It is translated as CASRGQPNEK. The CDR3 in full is CASRGQPNEKLFF.

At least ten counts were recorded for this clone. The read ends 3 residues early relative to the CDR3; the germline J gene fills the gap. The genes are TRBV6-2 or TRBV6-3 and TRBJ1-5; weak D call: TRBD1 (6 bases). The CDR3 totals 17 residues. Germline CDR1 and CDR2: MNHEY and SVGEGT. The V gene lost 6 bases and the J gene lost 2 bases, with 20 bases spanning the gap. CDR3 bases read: TGTGCCAGCAGCCCCGGGACATCCTTCCTTGGCAATCAGCCC. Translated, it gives CASSPGTSFLGNQP. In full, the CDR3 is CASSPGTSFLGNQPQHF.

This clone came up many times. CDR3 protein: CASTQPGDQPQHF. The sequenced part of the CDR3 DNA is TGTGCCAGCACCCAACCGGGGGACCAGCCC. This chain connects TRBV6-2 or TRBV6-3 to TRBJ1-5; maybe TRBD1 (5 bases). With the read ending 3 residues before the CDR3 end, the germline J gene is used to fill in that end. The CDR3 extends over 13 amino acids. Trimming left V 7 bases short and J 7 bases short, with 14 bases between. Germline loops: CDR1 MNHEY, CDR2 SVGEGT.

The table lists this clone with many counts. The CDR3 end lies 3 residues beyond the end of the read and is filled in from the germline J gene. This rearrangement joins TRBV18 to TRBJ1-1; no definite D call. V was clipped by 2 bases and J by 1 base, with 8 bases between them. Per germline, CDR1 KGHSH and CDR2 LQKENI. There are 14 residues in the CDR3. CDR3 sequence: CASSPEQGNTEAFF. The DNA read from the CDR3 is TGTGCCAGCTCACCAGAACAAGGGAACACTGAA.

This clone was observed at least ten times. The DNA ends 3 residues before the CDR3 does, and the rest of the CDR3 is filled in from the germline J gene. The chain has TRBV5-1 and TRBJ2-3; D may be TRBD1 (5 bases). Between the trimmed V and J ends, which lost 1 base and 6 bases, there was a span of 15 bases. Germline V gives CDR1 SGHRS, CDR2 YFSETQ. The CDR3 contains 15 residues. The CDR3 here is CASSLLGALADTQYF. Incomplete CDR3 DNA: TGCGCCAGCAGCTTGTTAGGGGCATTGGCGGATACG.